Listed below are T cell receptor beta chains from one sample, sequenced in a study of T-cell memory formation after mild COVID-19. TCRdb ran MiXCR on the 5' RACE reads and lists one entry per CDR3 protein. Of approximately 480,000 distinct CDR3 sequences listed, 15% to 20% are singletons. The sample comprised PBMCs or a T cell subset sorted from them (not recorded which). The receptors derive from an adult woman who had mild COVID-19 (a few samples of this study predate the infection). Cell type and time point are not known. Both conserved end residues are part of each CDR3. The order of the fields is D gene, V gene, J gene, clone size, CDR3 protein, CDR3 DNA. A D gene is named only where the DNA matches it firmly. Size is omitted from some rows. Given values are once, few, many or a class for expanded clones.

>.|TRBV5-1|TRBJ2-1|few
CASSLYRTYNEQFF
TGCGCCAGCAGCTTGTACAGAACTTACAATGAGCAGTTCTTC
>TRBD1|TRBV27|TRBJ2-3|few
CASSWTGGIIGGTDTQYF
TGTGCCAGCAGCTGGACAGGGGGCATTATAGGTGGCACAGATACGCAGTATTTT
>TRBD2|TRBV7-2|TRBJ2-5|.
CASSPVVVAGGSQETQYF
TGTGCCAGCAGCCCAGTTGTAGTAGCGGGAGGATCCCAAGAGACCCAGTACTTC
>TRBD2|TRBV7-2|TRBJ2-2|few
CASSLTSGGANTGELFF
TGTGCCAGCAGCTTGACTAGCGGAGGCGCGAACACCGGGGAGCTGTTTTTT
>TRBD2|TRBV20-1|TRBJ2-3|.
CSATPGTTGTDTQYF
TGCAGTGCTACTCCCGGGACTACGGGGACAGATACGCAGTATTTT
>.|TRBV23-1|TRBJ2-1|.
CASSQSGRTMCNEQFF
TGCGCCAGCAGTCAATCTGGTAGAACAATGTGCAATGAGCAGTTCTTC
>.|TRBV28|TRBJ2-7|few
CASSPLDPPYEQYF
TGTGCCAGCAGCCCTCTGGACCCTCCCTACGAGCAGTACTTC
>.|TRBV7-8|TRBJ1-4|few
CASSPLHREGDEKLFF
TGTGCCAGCAGCCCACTCCACAGGGAGGGGGACGAAAAACTGTTTTTT
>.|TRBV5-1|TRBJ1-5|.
CASSLGSGDGQPQHF
TGCGCCAGCAGCTTGGGGTCAGGGGACGGGCAGCCCCAGCATTTT
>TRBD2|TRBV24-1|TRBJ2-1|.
CATSHPLAAEQFF
TGTGCCACCAGCCACCCTCTAGCGGCAGAGCAGTTCTTC
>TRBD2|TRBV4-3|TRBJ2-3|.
CASSQSRAGDTDTQYF
TGCGCCAGCAGCCAATCAAGAGCGGGAGATACAGATACGCAGTATTTT
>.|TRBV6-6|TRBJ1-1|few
CASSQYRFF
TGTGCCAGCAGCCAATACCGGTTTTTT
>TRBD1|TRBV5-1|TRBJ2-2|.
CASSPDRPVTRELFF
TGCGCCAGCAGCCCGGACAGGCCTGTAACCAGGGAGCTGTTTTTT
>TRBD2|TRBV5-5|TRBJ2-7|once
CASSLGQGLVSGGSLEYF
TGTGCCAGCAGCTTGGGACAGGGCCTGGTTAGCGGGGGGAGCCTGGAGTACTTC
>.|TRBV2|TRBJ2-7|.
CASSDQAIRQYF
TGTGCCAGCAGTGATCAGGCAATCCGGCAGTACTTC
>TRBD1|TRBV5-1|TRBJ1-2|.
CASSSSTGIASSGYTF
TGCGCCAGCAGCTCCTCGACAGGGATAGCGTCGAGTGGCTACACCTTC
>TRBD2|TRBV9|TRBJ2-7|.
CASSVAGTSGDYEQYF
TGTGCCAGCAGCGTAGCTGGGACTAGCGGGGATTACGAGCAGTACTTC